This TCR beta chain was sequenced for a study of blood T cell repertoires in COVID-19. The wider study: From the United States, Italy and Spain came samples of acute and convalescent COVID-19. Sources were T cells, B-cell-depleted T cells, or PBMCs; the material itself was cDNA or gDNA.

Original methodology: Nucleated cell number was recorded as an estimate derived from reference gene primer amplification. Assay used: immunoSEQ multiplex PCR; TCRdb lists only in-frame clones, some missing. V, J and clone size are those of that table, while D and trimming were read from the DNA. The sample shows roughly 330,000 clones, around 88% of them seen only once. CDR1 and CDR2 (germline): SGHTA, FQGTGA. The length of the CDR3 is 15 residues. Trimming left V 0 bases short and J 4 bases short, with 10 bases between. What was sequenced was peripheral blood. This TCR was recovered from a woman aged 50 to 65 with acute or convalescent COVID-19. This chain links TRBV7-3 with TRBJ2-1; no firm D call. The CDR3 region is CASSLTAERYNEQFF. CDR3 bases: TGTGCCAGCAGCTTAACGGCGGAGCGATACAATGAGCAGTTCTTC.